This record looks at one TCR beta chain sequence and its context. The target antigen is unknown. The data derive from a study of OX40 agonist ivuxolimab in advanced cancers. Study as a whole: Eligibility rules accepted prior anti-PD-1, anti-PD-L1 or anti-CTLA-4 therapy, and 35% to 45% had some.

Whole-study findings and limits: Patients who responded partially at 0.1-3.0 mg/kg showed clonal expansion ranking among the lowest.

In germline, CDR1 is KGHSH, CDR2 LQKENI. The V end was cut by 2 bases, the J end by 3 bases, with 13 bases between. This CDR3 contains 16 residues. Only in-frame clones appear in the TCRdb table, and some are missing; sequencing was by immunoSEQ multiplex PCR. This table has about 15,000 clones, over 70% appearing once. The receptor's source is an adult with an advanced solid tumor such as melanoma, head and neck, liver or kidney cancer. The rearrangement links TRBV18 to TRBJ1-4; D call uncertain. The specimen was CD4+ or CD8+ T cells sorted from blood, collected in a trial of the OX40 agonist ivuxolimab. The CDR3 DNA sequence: TGTGCCAGCTCACCATCCCTGTTTTCGGCTAATGAAAAACTGTTTTTT. Translated, it gives CASSPSLFSANEKLFF.